One and the same sample provided the 4 T cell receptor beta chains below, sequenced in a study of identical twins. TCRdb independently ran MiXCR on the 5' RACE reads; one entry per CDR3 protein. The table includes some 730,000 distinct CDR3 sequences, 15% to 20% detected once. The same data also contributed to another study, on T cells expressing NK-cell markers.

The material sequenced was PBMCs. The receptors shown here come from a woman younger than 35 in good health.

The table lists this clonotype with a few counts. The V and J genes are TRBV3-1 and TRBJ2-7; D uncertain. Germline values: CDR1 LGHDT, CDR2 YNNKEL (reference sequence). CDR3 length: 15 amino acids. V lost 9 bases, J lost 0 bases, and 18 bases lay in between. CDR3 protein: CARCTDTTDSYEQYF. CDR3 sequence (DNA): TGTGCCAGATGCACTGACACGACCGACTCCTACGAGCAGTACTTC.

In its sample, this clonotype was seen a few times. V is TRBV6-2 or TRBV6-3 and J is TRBJ2-1; D not certain. CDR3 length equals 11 residues. CDR1 MNHEY and CDR2 SVGEGT come from the germline V gene. V gave up 6 bases and J gave up 10 bases, with 10 bases separating them. CDR3 protein: CASRTLGEQFF. The CDR3 bases are TGTGCCAGCAGAACCCTGGGGGAGCAGTTCTTC.

This clonotype appeared a few times. The chain combines TRBV5-1 with TRBJ2-2, with D uncertain. The CDR3 spans 15 residues. V lost 4 bases, J lost 0 bases, and 10 bases lay in between. From germline, CDR1 is SGHRS and CDR2 YFSETQ. CDR3 sequence reads: CASSRDGPNTGELFF. CDR3 in DNA: TGCGCCAGCAGCCGAGACGGACCGAACACCGGGGAGCTGTTTTTT.

This clonotype was observed a few times. The genes are TRBV4-3 and TRBJ1-1; D is unclear. The V and J ends lost 3 bases and 3 bases respectively, with 11 bases between them. Germline assignment: CDR1 LGHNA and CDR2 YSLEER. CDR3 length: 14 amino acids. The DNA for the CDR3 is TGCGCCAGCAGCCAGGACCATAGGGACACTGAAGCTTTCTTT. Amino acid sequence: CASSQDHRDTEAFF.